This T cell receptor beta chain comes out of a study of shared clonotypes between healthy human individuals. Study as a whole: Researchers drew samples from two women and a few men aged 18 to 49. Each donor's CD8 memory used one plate, CD8 naive two, each CD4 subset three. Study findings and constraints: Unshared clonotypes carried lower generation probabilities than those common to all four donors.

As to this clone: Its antigen remains unidentified.

Measured with immunoSEQ multiplex PCR; TCRdb has only the in-frame clones, and not every one. The table has hundreds of thousands of clones, roughly 96% seen once; the top ten hold 0.09% to 0.13%. The CDR3 sequence is 15 residues long. Per germline, CDR1 SGHDT and CDR2 YYEEEE. V lost 3 bases, J lost 4 bases, and 13 bases lay in between. Naive CD8 isolation took CD45RO-negative cells positively selected for CCR7 and excluded terminally differentiated effector memory CD45RA+ cells. This chain uses TRBV5-6 with TRBJ1-4, with D possibly TRBD1 on 5 matching bases. The sequencing input was naive CD8+ T cells sorted from blood. The clonotype originates from a woman in her twenties or thirties in good health. CDR3 nucleotide sequence: TGTGCCAGCAGCTACTCGACAGTTTTTAATGAAAAACTGTTTTTT. Amino acids: CASSYSTVFNEKLFF.